This is a list of T cell receptor beta chains from one sample in a study of shared clonotypes between healthy human individuals. TCRdb's table, derived via immunoSEQ multiplex PCR, lists solely in-frame clones and lacks some. Seen here are around 1 million clones, around 80% observed once, and the top ten hold over 1.3%. Sequenced input: memory CD4+ T cells sorted from blood. These receptors all come from a man younger than 35 in good health. Each CDR3 is given with its conserved first and last residue. Fields, in order: CDR3 protein, CDR3 DNA, J gene, V gene, clone size, D gene. The D gene is left open where the match is weak. The size of a clone is reported for some rows only, either as once, few or many, or as a class for expanded clones.

CDR3 protein: CASSHDRGRSTEAFF
CDR3 DNA: TGTGCCAGCAGCCACGACAGGGGGCGCAGCACTGAAGCTTTCTTT
J gene: TRBJ1-1
V gene: TRBV5-4
clone size: NA
D gene: TRBD1

CDR3 protein: CAIRLDGENSPLHF
CDR3 DNA: TGTGCCATCAGATTGGACGGAGAAAATTCACCCCTCCACTTT
J gene: TRBJ1-6
V gene: TRBV10-3
clone size: NA
D gene: NA

CDR3 protein: CASSERDQPQHF
CDR3 DNA: TGTGCCAGCAGTGAACGAGATCAGCCCCAGCATTTT
J gene: TRBJ1-5
V gene: TRBV25-1
clone size: NA
D gene: NA

CDR3 protein: CASSPGTGTGAGELFF
CDR3 DNA: TGTGCCAGCAGCCCGGGAACCGGGACAGGGGCCGGGGAGCTGTTTTTT
J gene: TRBJ2-2
V gene: TRBV11-3
clone size: NA
D gene: TRBD1

CDR3 protein: CASSPTRTNEKLFF
CDR3 DNA: TGTGCCAGTAGTCCGACAAGGACTAATGAAAAACTGTTTTTT
J gene: TRBJ1-4
V gene: TRBV19
clone size: once
D gene: NA

CDR3 protein: CASSETPLFGNTEAFF
CDR3 DNA: TGTGCCAGCAGCGAGACCCCCCTCTTCGGAAACACTGAAGCTTTCTTT
J gene: TRBJ1-1
V gene: TRBV9
clone size: NA
D gene: NA

CDR3 protein: CASTNGGNTEAFF
CDR3 DNA: TGTGCCAGCACCAACGGGGGGAACACTGAAGCTTTCTTT
J gene: TRBJ1-1
V gene: TRBV6-5
clone size: NA
D gene: NA

CDR3 protein: CASSYGPRGNTGELFF
CDR3 DNA: TGTGCCAGCAGTTACGGGCCCCGCGGGAACACCGGGGAGCTGTTTTTT
J gene: TRBJ2-2
V gene: TRBV5-8
clone size: once
D gene: NA

CDR3 protein: CASNGYTF
CDR3 DNA: TGTGCCAGCAATGGCTACACCTTC
J gene: TRBJ1-2
V gene: TRBV6-1
clone size: few
D gene: NA

CDR3 protein: CAWSVTGINTEAFF
CDR3 DNA: TGTGCCTGGAGCGTGACAGGGATAAACACTGAAGCTTTCTTT
J gene: TRBJ1-1
V gene: TRBV30
clone size: NA
D gene: TRBD1

CDR3 protein: CASSLEGGSGNTIYF
CDR3 DNA: TGTGCCAGCAGCTTAGAGGGGGGCTCTGGAAACACCATATATTTT
J gene: TRBJ1-3
V gene: TRBV7-8
clone size: few
D gene: NA

CDR3 protein: CASSYGGTYSPLHF
CDR3 DNA: TGTGCCAGCAGTTACGGGGGGACTTATTCACCCCTCCACTTT
J gene: TRBJ1-6
V gene: TRBV6-5
clone size: NA
D gene: NA

CDR3 protein: CASARGGSSYEQYF
CDR3 DNA: TGTGCCAGCGCCCGGGGGGGAAGCTCCTACGAGCAGTACTTC
J gene: TRBJ2-7
V gene: TRBV28
clone size: few
D gene: TRBD2

CDR3 protein: CASSLQGPDTQYF
CDR3 DNA: TGTGCCAGCAGCTTACAGGGTCCAGATACGCAGTATTTT
J gene: TRBJ2-3
V gene: TRBV7-6
clone size: NA
D gene: NA

CDR3 protein: CASSVTGGLRADTQYF
CDR3 DNA: TGTGCCAGCAGCGTCACAGGGGGCCTCCGTGCAGATACGCAGTATTTT
J gene: TRBJ2-3
V gene: TRBV2
clone size: NA
D gene: TRBD1